This T cell receptor (beta chain) came from a study of radiotherapy plus CTLA-4 blockade in lung cancer (dated by TCRdb to the late 2010s). Some background on the complete study: Objective responses occurred in roughly 19% of enrolled patients, and 30% to 35% achieved disease control. The investigation overall reported the following: After treatment with radiotherapy and ipilimumab, TCR clones that originated in tumors expanded in peripheral blood. The strongest predictors of response, as reported, were early dynamic changes in blood T cell clones along with a rise in serum interferon-beta after radiation.

The V end gives up 3 bases and the J end 0 bases, leaving 18 bases in the junction not matched to a gene. CDR1 SGHVS and CDR2 FNYEAQ were looked up in the germline V gene. Its CDR3 holds 22 amino acids, cysteine through phenylalanine. Only the CDR3 part of the read is kept: 66 bases, read in frame from the first base. Library method: the immunoSEQ multiplex PCR assay. TCRdb took over this immuneACCESS table, retaining in-frame rearrangements with V and J assigned. Such tables are incomplete; in checked studies, under half of the missing clones stem from an unresolved V gene, and the remainder is unexplained. A total of 26,000 or so clones appear in this sample, approximately 79% of them only once. In total, the top ten clones hold 7% to 9.5% of the sample. Focal radiation therapy combined with CTLA-4 blockade (ipilimumab) was tested in patients with chemo-refractory metastatic non-small-cell lung cancer.

Details on this clone: This receptor's antigen is unknown. The input lacks base qualities; no much larger clone sits a single base away.

The sample here was peripheral blood, taken from a patient treated with radiotherapy plus ipilimumab. The clonotype comes from a human donor with non-small cell lung cancer who had stable disease on radiotherapy plus ipilimumab. This receptor chain uses TRBV7-6 and TRBJ2-1; 12 bases in between match TRBD1. The CDR3 region: CASSFLDRNWGQGAGSYNEQFF. Read as DNA, the sequence is TGTGCCAGCAGCTTTTTGGACAGAAACTGGGGACAGGGGGCTGGCTCCTACAATGAGCAGTTCTTC.